Listed below are T cell receptor beta chains from one sample, sequenced in a study of T cells after yellow fever vaccination. Each CDR3 protein gets one entry after TCRdb re-called the 5' RACE reads with MiXCR. The sample lists about 360,000 distinct CDR3 sequences, 6% to 8% occurring once. The sequences come from PBMCs, collected 5 days after the yellow fever booster vaccination. Receptors originate from a man aged 30 to 45 who received the YFV17D yellow fever vaccine. The CDR3 runs from the conserved cysteine through the conserved F or W. D genes are given only for firm matches. Clone size, where shown, is once, few, many, or a class for clones that have expanded.

clone size	D gene	V gene	J gene	CDR3 protein	CDR3 DNA
NA	NA	TRBV2	TRBJ2-3	CATLTPDTQYF	TGTGCCACCCTAACCCCTGATACGCAGTATTTT
many	TRBD2	TRBV7-9	TRBJ2-1	CASSLGGSGRANEQFF	TGTGCCAGCAGCTTAGGTGGGAGCGGGAGGGCCAATGAGCAGTTCTTC
many	TRBD2	TRBV6-5	TRBJ2-1	CASSYEGTSGRYNEQFF	TGTGCCAGCAGTTACGAGGGGACTAGCGGGAGGTACAATGAGCAGTTCTTC
few	TRBD1	TRBV29-1	TRBJ2-5	CSVKIGTADPRETQYF	TGCAGCGTCAAAATTGGGACAGCTGACCCTAGGGAGACCCAGTACTTC
NA	TRBD2	TRBV7-9	TRBJ2-7	CAISGLAVYEQYF	TGTGCCATCAGTGGACTAGCGGTATACGAGCAGTACTTC
few	NA	TRBV5-4	TRBJ2-1	CASSLDSLGEQFF	TGTGCCAGCAGCCTGGACAGCCTGGGGGAGCAGTTCTTC
many	TRBD2	TRBV20-1	TRBJ2-1	CSARDHGGSYEQFF	TGCAGTGCTAGAGATCATGGCGGGAGCTATGAGCAGTTCTTC
NA	TRBD2	TRBV7-2	TRBJ2-7	CASSTTSRTPEQYF	TGTGCCAGCAGCACGACTAGCAGGACCCCCGAGCAGTACTTC
many	TRBD2	TRBV9	TRBJ2-3	CASSRRGKSGGTDTQYF	TGTGCCAGCAGTCGCAGGGGTAAGAGCGGGGGAACAGATACGCAGTATTTT
few	NA	TRBV29-1	TRBJ2-3	CSVEAPPPTQYF	TGCAGCGTTGAAGCGCCCCCCCCTACGCAGTATTTT
few	TRBD1	TRBV12-3/TRBV12-4	TRBJ1-5	CASSPREGGFQPQHF	TGTGCCAGCAGTCCCCGGGAAGGGGGCTTTCAGCCCCAGCATTTT
few	TRBD2	TRBV7-2	TRBJ2-4	CASTSRGLAGAKNIQYF	TGTGCCAGCACTAGTCGGGGACTAGCGGGTGCCAAAAACATTCAGTACTTC
NA	TRBD2	TRBV7-6	TRBJ2-3	CASSLAGGGADTQYF	TGTGCCAGCAGCTTAGCCGGGGGGGGAGCAGATACGCAGTATTTT
NA	NA	TRBV12-3/TRBV12-4	TRBJ1-3	CASSFLVGAGPGNTIYF	TGTGCCAGCAGTTTCCTAGTAGGGGCTGGGCCTGGAAACACCATATATTTT
NA	NA	TRBV9	TRBJ1-6	CASSVNGQRNSPLHF	TGTGCCAGCAGCGTCAACGGACAGAGGAATTCACCCCTCCACTTT
many	TRBD2	TRBV3-1	TRBJ2-7	CASSQLAGVDEQYF	TGTGCCAGCAGCCAACTAGCGGGAGTAGACGAGCAGTACTTC
many	NA	TRBV20-1	TRBJ1-2	CSAYRQETYGYTF	TGCAGTGCTTACCGACAGGAAACTTATGGCTACACCTTC
few	NA	TRBV18	TRBJ1-6	CASSPRADSPLHF	TGTGCCAGCTCACCCAGGGCTGATTCACCCCTCCACTTT
NA	TRBD2	TRBV20-1	TRBJ2-1	CSARGGTSGFNEQFF	TGCAGTGCTAGAGGGGGGACTAGCGGGTTCAATGAGCAGTTCTTC
few	TRBD2	TRBV20-1	TRBJ2-1	CSASARASGRSGNEQFF	TGCAGTGCTAGTGCTAGGGCTAGCGGGAGATCGGGCAATGAGCAGTTCTTC
many	TRBD2	TRBV5-1	TRBJ2-2	CASSLGLAGDWTGELFF	TGCGCCAGCAGCTTGGGACTAGCGGGAGATTGGACCGGGGAGCTGTTTTTT
many	NA	TRBV10-3	TRBJ2-1	CAIRGGFGEQFF	TGTGCCATCAGGGGGGGCTTTGGTGAGCAGTTCTTC
NA	NA	TRBV4-3	TRBJ1-2	CASSQDGRFNYGYTF	TGCGCCAGCAGCCAAGACGGACGCTTTAACTATGGCTACACCTTC
NA	NA	TRBV11-2	TRBJ2-5	CASSSDPKETQYF	TGTGCCAGCAGCTCGGACCCTAAAGAGACCCAGTACTTC
NA	NA	TRBV20-1	TRBJ2-2	CSAAGTSNTGELFF	TGCAGTGCTGCCGGGACAAGCAACACCGGGGAGCTGTTTTTT
NA	NA	TRBV7-2	TRBJ2-7	CASSHPLAEQYF	TGTGCCAGCAGCCACCCCCTCGCCGAGCAGTACTTC
few	NA	TRBV6-6	TRBJ2-1	CASNPRRGGEQFF	TGTGCCAGCAATCCACGGCGCGGGGGCGAGCAGTTCTTC
NA	NA	TRBV19	TRBJ2-2	CASRVSHANTGELFF	TGTGCCAGTCGTGTCAGTCACGCGAACACCGGGGAGCTGTTTTTT
many	TRBD1	TRBV29-1	TRBJ2-7	CSVGRGYEQYF	TGCAGCGTTGGCAGGGGGTACGAGCAGTACTTC
many	NA	TRBV27	TRBJ2-7	CASKSAGLSSYEQYF	TGTGCCAGCAAATCGGCGGGACTCAGCTCCTACGAGCAGTACTTC
many	TRBD2	TRBV24-1	TRBJ2-3	CATSEAGTSGSLDTQYF	TGTGCCACCAGTGAGGCCGGGACTAGCGGGAGTCTGGATACGCAGTATTTT
NA	NA	TRBV20-1	TRBJ1-4	CSAPFGPNEKLFF	TGCAGTGCTCCCTTTGGCCCTAATGAAAAACTGTTTTTT
NA	NA	TRBV20-1	TRBJ2-1	CSARSGDRSYNEQFF	TGCAGTGCTAGATCGGGGGACCGCTCCTACAATGAGCAGTTCTTC
many	NA	TRBV29-1	TRBJ2-7	CSVVLGEQYF	TGCAGCGTTGTCCTAGGCGAGCAGTACTTC
NA	TRBD2	TRBV7-2	TRBJ2-7	CASSPFSGRSDEQYF	TGTGCCAGCAGCCCGTTCAGCGGGAGGTCCGACGAGCAGTACTTC
many	NA	TRBV5-1	TRBJ1-1	CASSRGETEAFF	TGCGCCAGCAGCCGCGGGGAAACTGAAGCTTTCTTT
few	NA	TRBV5-1	TRBJ2-7	CASSFGGTAHEQYF	TGCGCCAGCAGCTTTGGCGGGACGGCCCACGAGCAGTACTTC
many	NA	TRBV9	TRBJ2-7	CASSVDGAGEQYF	TGTGCCAGCAGCGTAGACGGGGCCGGGGAGCAGTACTTC
few	NA	TRBV20-1	TRBJ2-1	CSARVWAGQNNEQFF	TGCAGTGCTAGAGTGTGGGCAGGGCAAAACAATGAGCAGTTCTTC
many	NA	TRBV7-2	TRBJ2-5	CASSLGGRGLETQYF	TGTGCCAGCAGCTTAGGTGGCCGGGGTTTGGAGACCCAGTACTTC
many	NA	TRBV20-1	TRBJ1-2	CSAPDGTDYGYTF	TGCAGTGCCCCGGATGGTACGGACTATGGCTACACCTTC
many	NA	TRBV3-1	TRBJ2-1	CASSQATGEQFF	TGTGCCAGCAGCCAAGCTACGGGGGAGCAGTTCTTC
NA	NA	TRBV15	TRBJ2-7	CATSRELGSGYEQYF	TGTGCCACCAGCAGAGAATTGGGATCGGGCTACGAGCAGTACTTC
NA	NA	TRBV12-3/TRBV12-4	TRBJ2-3	CASSLGQRDTQYF	TGTGCCAGCAGTTTAGGGCAAAGGGATACGCAGTATTTT
few	NA	TRBV5-1	TRBJ1-1	CASSRTQNTEAFF	TGCGCCAGCAGCAGAACACAGAACACTGAAGCTTTCTTT
many	TRBD2	TRBV20-1	TRBJ2-3	CSAGRASGSTDTQYF	TGCAGTGCTGGGCGAGCTAGCGGGAGCACAGATACGCAGTATTTT
few	TRBD1	TRBV19	TRBJ1-5	CASTGTGVQPQHF	TGTGCCAGTACCGGGACAGGGGTCCAGCCCCAGCATTTT
few	NA	TRBV7-9	TRBJ2-3	CASSLNPVGSTDTQYF	TGTGCCAGCAGCTTAAACCCAGTGGGTAGCACAGATACGCAGTATTTT
many	NA	TRBV20-1	TRBJ2-1	CSASRGTSYNEQFF	TGCAGTGCTAGTCGCGGTACCTCCTACAATGAGCAGTTCTTC
NA	NA	TRBV28	TRBJ2-7	CASTRFYEQYF	TGTGCCAGCACCCGGTTCTACGAGCAGTACTTC
NA	TRBD1	TRBV12-3/TRBV12-4	TRBJ1-5	CASRQGAGGNQPQHF	TGTGCCAGCAGACAGGGGGCAGGTGGCAATCAGCCCCAGCATTTT
NA	TRBD2	TRBV5-1	TRBJ2-7	CASSATGLADSYEQYF	TGCGCCAGCAGCGCAACGGGACTAGCGGACTCCTACGAGCAGTACTTC
NA	NA	TRBV20-1	TRBJ2-7	CSATRSTPSLYEQYF	TGCAGTGCTACCCGTAGCACTCCGTCTCTCTACGAGCAGTACTTC
few	NA	TRBV7-9	TRBJ2-1	CASSLTGRYNEQFF	TGTGCCAGCAGCTTGACAGGGAGGTACAATGAGCAGTTCTTC
few	NA	TRBV6-1	TRBJ2-1	CASSIAVRSYNEQFF	TGTGCCAGCAGTATAGCGGTGAGGTCCTACAATGAGCAGTTCTTC